Listed below are T cell receptor beta chains from one sample, sequenced in a study of blood T cell repertoires in COVID-19. TCRdb's table, derived via immunoSEQ multiplex PCR, lists solely in-frame clones and lacks some. The repertoire holds 160,000 or so clones, with roughly 90% as singletons. Specimen: peripheral blood. The receptors come from a man aged 55 to 70 with acute or convalescent COVID-19. CDR3s include the opening cysteine and the closing phenylalanine or tryptophan. Fields, in order: V gene, J gene, clone size, D gene, CDR3 DNA, CDR3 protein. D genes are given only for firm matches. Part of the rows lack a size; the others show once, few, many or a class for expanded clones.

>TRBV30|TRBJ1-6|NA|TRBD1
TGTGCCTGGAGCGAGACAGGGAGCTCCTATAATTCACCCCTCCACTTT
CAWSETGSSYNSPLHF
>TRBV28|TRBJ2-7|NA|NA
TGTGCCAGCAGGCCTACGACCGGGACTTCAGGTCCCTCCGAGCAGTACTTC
CASRPTTGTSGPSEQYF
>TRBV11-3|TRBJ2-5|once|NA
TGTGCCAGCAGCTTAGATCGAGAAGCCTCTCAAGAGACCCAGTACTTC
CASSLDREASQETQYF
>TRBV30|TRBJ2-5|NA|NA
TGTGCCTGCGCGGGCCCCCAAGAGACCCAGTACTTC
CACAGPQETQYF
>TRBV19|TRBJ1-2|NA|TRBD1
TGTGCCAGTAGTATCGGGGGGACAGGGTTCGGCTATGGCTACACCTTC
CASSIGGTGFGYGYTF
>TRBV19|TRBJ1-5|NA|NA
TGTGCCAGTAGTATTGGGTCGGGAGCAGTTAGCAATCAGCCCCAGCATTTT
CASSIGSGAVSNQPQHF
>TRBV2|TRBJ1-2|NA|NA
TGTGCCAGCAGTCCTGACACGACCTATGGCTACACCTTC
CASSPDTTYGYTF
>TRBV7-2|TRBJ2-7|NA|TRBD2
TGTGCCAGCAGCTTTACTAGCGGGCCTTACGAGCAGTACTTC
CASSFTSGPYEQYF
>TRBV6-5|TRBJ1-2|NA|NA
TGTGCCAGCATATCTAATGTGGGACGAGCGGGCGGCTACACCTTC
CASISNVGRAGGYTF
>TRBV28|TRBJ1-4|once|NA
TGTGCCAGCAGATATGCACACAGGGAGAAACTGTTTTTT
CASRYAHREKLFF
>TRBV3-1/TRBV3-2|TRBJ2-5|NA|NA
TGTGCCAGCAGCCGAGAAGAGACCCAGTACTTC
CASSREETQYF
>TRBV27|TRBJ1-5|NA|TRBD1
TGTGCCAGCAGTTTATCGACAGGGTCGCATCAGCCCCAGCATTTT
CASSLSTGSHQPQHF
>TRBV18|TRBJ2-1|NA|TRBD1
TGTGCCAGCTCACCCCGGGACAGCTCCTACAATGAGCAGTTCTTC
CASSPRDSSYNEQFF
>TRBV9|TRBJ1-3|NA|TRBD1
TGTGCCAGCAGCGGTAATCCGACAGGGCATGCCAGAAACACCATATATTTT
CASSGNPTGHARNTIYF
>TRBV7-2|TRBJ2-2|NA|TRBD1
TGTGCCAGCAGCTTAGAGGGGGCGGGCGGGGAGCTGTTTTTT
CASSLEGAGGELFF
>TRBV5-6|TRBJ2-1|once|NA
TGTGCCAGCAGCGCCGTCGCGCTAGCGTATTACAATGAGCAGTTCTTC
CASSAVALAYYNEQFF
>TRBV19|TRBJ1-5|NA|NA
TGTGCCAGTAGTGGTGGGGGGGGCGGGCAGCCCCAGCATTTT
CASSGGGGGQPQHF
>TRBV11-2|TRBJ2-1|NA|TRBD1
TGTGCCAGCAACCACAGGGGATCCTACAATGAGCAGTTCTTC
CASNHRGSYNEQFF
>TRBV7-9|TRBJ1-2|NA|NA
TGTGCCAGCAGCTTGTTACAGGGTTACTATGGCTACACCTTC
CASSLLQGYYGYTF
>TRBV6-2/TRBV6-3|TRBJ2-7|NA|NA
TGTGCCAGCAGCCACACTACTCAGGGACTGTTGAGGGGCTACGAGCAGTACTTC
CASSHTTQGLLRGYEQYF
>TRBV11-2|TRBJ1-3|NA|NA
TGTGCCAGCAGCTTATCAGGGGTGGCTGGAAACACCATATATTTT
CASSLSGVAGNTIYF
>TRBV30|TRBJ1-4|NA|TRBD1
TGTGCCTGGAGTCGAAGAGGGGGCAGTAATGAAAAACTGTTTTTT
CAWSRRGGSNEKLFF
>TRBV19|TRBJ2-1|NA|NA
TGTGCCAGTAGCGTTGGAGGACTTTACAATGAGCAGTTCTTC
CASSVGGLYNEQFF
>TRBV3-1/TRBV3-2|TRBJ2-1|once|NA
TGTGCCAGCAGCCAACTGGGCAGCGAGCAGTTCTTC
CASSQLGSEQFF
>TRBV5-1|TRBJ2-2|NA|NA
TGCGCCAGCAGCTCAGGGGCGGGCACCGGGGAGCTGTTTTTT
CASSSGAGTGELFF
>TRBV18|TRBJ1-1|NA|NA
TGTGCCAGCTCACCTCGGGTGAACACTGAAGCTTTCTTT
CASSPRVNTEAFF
>TRBV11-3|TRBJ2-4|NA|NA
TGTGCCAGCAGCTTAGAATTTGATTGGACAGTTCGGCACTTC
CASSLEFDWTVRHF
>TRBV11-2|TRBJ2-1|NA|TRBD2
TGTGCCAGCAGCTTAGTCGCGGGACTAGGGCTCAATGAGCAGTTCTTC
CASSLVAGLGLNEQFF
>TRBV5-6|TRBJ2-7|NA|TRBD2
TGTGCCAGCACCTGGGAGGGCCACGAGCAGTACTTC
CASTWEGHEQYF
>TRBV2|TRBJ1-1|NA|TRBD1
TGTGCCAGCAGTCCCAGGACAGGGAACACTGAAGCTTTCTTT
CASSPRTGNTEAFF
>TRBV2|TRBJ2-5|NA|NA
TGTGCCAGCTTCGGGAGTAATCAAGAGACCCAGTACTTC
CASFGSNQETQYF
>TRBV27|TRBJ2-7|NA|NA
TGTGCCAGCAGGGGCCCATTCCACGAGCAGTACTTC
CASRGPFHEQYF
>TRBV30|TRBJ1-6|NA|NA
TGTGCCTGGAGTGTAGGAGGGACTTCACCCCTCCACTTT
CAWSVGGTSPLHF
>TRBV6-4|TRBJ2-6|NA|TRBD1
TGTGCCAGCAGTGTAGTCCCGGGACAGGGTTCCGGGGCCAACGTCCTGACTTTC
CASSVVPGQGSGANVLTF
>TRBV7-2|TRBJ1-2|NA|NA
TGTGCCAGCAGCTTAGCGACACGGGGTTTGGTCGATTATGGCTACACCTTC
CASSLATRGLVDYGYTF
>TRBV7-9|TRBJ2-1|NA|NA
TGTGCCAGCAGCATCGGGACACACAATGAGCAGTTCTTC
CASSIGTHNEQFF
>TRBV7-9|TRBJ1-5|NA|TRBD1
TGTGCCAGCAGCTCACCGGGACAGGGGAACCCCCAGCATTTT
CASSSPGQGNPQHF
>TRBV5-6|TRBJ2-1|NA|TRBD2
TGTGCCAGCAGCTTGAACGGGGGGGTTTACAATGAGCAGTTCTTC
CASSLNGGVYNEQFF
>TRBV2|TRBJ2-1|NA|TRBD2
TGTGCCAGCAGCGACCCGGGACTAGCGGGGGGCAATGAGCAGTTCTTC
CASSDPGLAGGNEQFF
>TRBV5-6|TRBJ1-4|once|TRBD1
TGTGCCAGCAGCAGGGACAGGGGAGGGGAAAAACTGTTTTTT
CASSRDRGGEKLFF
>TRBV5-4|TRBJ2-3|NA|TRBD2
TGTGCCAGCAGCTTGGCCCTGCCGGGACTAGCGTCGCAGTATTTT
CASSLALPGLASQYF
>TRBV11-2|TRBJ2-3|once|NA
TGTGCCAGCAGCTTAGATCAACCTAAAGATACGCAGTATTTT
CASSLDQPKDTQYF
>TRBV5-1|TRBJ1-1|NA|NA
TGCGCCAGCAGCCGGGGAGGGTATGGAGACACTGAAGCTTTCTTT
CASSRGGYGDTEAFF
>TRBV3-1/TRBV3-2|TRBJ1-1|NA|NA
TGTGCCAGCAGCCCACGTGGGGGGGCGGTAATGAACACTGAAGCTTTCTTT
CASSPRGGAVMNTEAFF
>TRBV12-5|TRBJ1-3|NA|TRBD1
TGTGCTAGTGGTTTCATAAACCTTTACGGGACAGGGGCTCCATTCTCTGGAAACACCATATATTTT
CASGFINLYGTGAPFSGNTIYF
>TRBV5-5|TRBJ2-5|NA|TRBD1
TGTGCCAGCAGCATCGACCGGGACAGGGAGACCCAGTACTTC
CASSIDRDRETQYF
>TRBV7-7|TRBJ2-1|NA|TRBD2
TGTGCCAGCAGCCCGGGGGGGTCCCGGGGGAATGAGCAGTTCTTC
CASSPGGSRGNEQFF
>TRBV7-2|TRBJ2-7|NA|TRBD1
TGTGCCAGCAGCCTCGGGGACAGACCCTACGAGCAGTACTTC
CASSLGDRPYEQYF
>TRBV7-7|TRBJ2-3|once|NA
TGTGCTAGCAGCTTAGGTGGGGGGGCCTCAGATACGCAGTATTTT
CASSLGGGASDTQYF
>TRBV5-1|TRBJ2-3|NA|NA
TGCGCCACAAGTACGACTAGCACAGATACGCAGTATTTT
CATSTTSTDTQYF
>TRBV24-1|TRBJ2-1|NA|TRBD1
TGTGCCACCAGTGATAGGGGACAGGGCGGTTATGAGCAGTTCTTC
CATSDRGQGGYEQFF
>TRBV29-1|TRBJ1-1|NA|NA
TGCAGCGGGAACAGACCGAGCACTGAAGCTTTCTTT
CSGNRPSTEAFF
>TRBV15|TRBJ1-2|NA|NA
TGTGCCACCAGCAGAGATCCGGTCAACTATGGCTACACCTTC
CATSRDPVNYGYTF
>TRBV24-1|TRBJ1-5|NA|NA
TGTGCCACCCAAGACTCGACGGGCAATCAGCCCCAGCATTTT
CATQDSTGNQPQHF